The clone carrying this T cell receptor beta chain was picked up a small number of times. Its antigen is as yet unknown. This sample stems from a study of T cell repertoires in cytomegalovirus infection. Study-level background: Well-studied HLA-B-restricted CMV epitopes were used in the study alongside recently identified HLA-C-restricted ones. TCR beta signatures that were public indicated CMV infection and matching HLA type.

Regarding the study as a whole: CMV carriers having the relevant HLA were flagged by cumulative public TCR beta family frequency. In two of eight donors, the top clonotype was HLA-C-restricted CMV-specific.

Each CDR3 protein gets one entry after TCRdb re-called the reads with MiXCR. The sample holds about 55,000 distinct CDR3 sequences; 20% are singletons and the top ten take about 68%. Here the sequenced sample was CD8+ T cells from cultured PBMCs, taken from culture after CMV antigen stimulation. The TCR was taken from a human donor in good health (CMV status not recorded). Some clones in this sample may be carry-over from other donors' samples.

The CDR3 DNA sequence: TGCAGTGCTAGACCCCGTACTGGAATTAACACCGGGGAGCTGTTTTTT. The encoded protein is CSARPRTGINTGELFF. The rearrangement joins TRBV20-1 to TRBJ2-2; D gene ambiguous. The CDR3 spans 16 residues. Trimming took off 2 bases at V and 2 bases at J, with 15 bases between the two ends. Germline CDR1 reads DFQATT; CDR2 reads SNEGSKA (reference sequence).